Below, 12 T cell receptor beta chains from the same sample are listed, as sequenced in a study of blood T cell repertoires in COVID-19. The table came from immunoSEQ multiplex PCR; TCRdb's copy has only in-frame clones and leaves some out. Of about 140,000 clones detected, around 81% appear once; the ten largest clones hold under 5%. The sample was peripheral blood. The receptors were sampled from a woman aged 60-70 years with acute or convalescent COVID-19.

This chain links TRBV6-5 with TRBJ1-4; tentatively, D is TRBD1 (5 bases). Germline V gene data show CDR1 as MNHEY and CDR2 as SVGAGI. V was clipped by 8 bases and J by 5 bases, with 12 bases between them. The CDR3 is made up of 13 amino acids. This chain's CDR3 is CASQGHLNEKLFF. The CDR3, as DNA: TGTGCCAGCCAAGGACATTTGAATGAAAAACTGTTTTTT.

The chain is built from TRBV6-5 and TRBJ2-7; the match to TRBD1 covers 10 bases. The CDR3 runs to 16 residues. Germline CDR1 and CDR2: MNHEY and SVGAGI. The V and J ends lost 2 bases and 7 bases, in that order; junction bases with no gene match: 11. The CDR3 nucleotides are TGTGCCAGCAGTTACGGAGCGGGGACAGGGGTCGGAGAGCAGTACTTC. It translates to CASSYGAGTGVGEQYF.

The CDR3 sequence: CASSPFIMEGAAFF. CDR3 in DNA: TGTGCCAGCAGCCCGTTTATTATGGAGGGGGCGGCTTTCTTT. This chain connects TRBV14 to TRBJ1-1, with 7 positions matching TRBD1. The CDR3 has 14 residues. CDR1 SGHDN and CDR2 FVKESK come from the germline V gene. V dropped 4 bases and J dropped 11; count of bases not matched to a gene: 13.

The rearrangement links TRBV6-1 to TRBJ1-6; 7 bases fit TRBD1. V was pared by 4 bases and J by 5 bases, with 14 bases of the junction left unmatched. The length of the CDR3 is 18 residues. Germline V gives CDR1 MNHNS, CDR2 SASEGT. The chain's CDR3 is CASSAPLRTGRDNSPLHF. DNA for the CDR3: TGTGCCAGCAGTGCACCATTACGGACAGGCCGAGATAATTCACCCCTCCACTTT.

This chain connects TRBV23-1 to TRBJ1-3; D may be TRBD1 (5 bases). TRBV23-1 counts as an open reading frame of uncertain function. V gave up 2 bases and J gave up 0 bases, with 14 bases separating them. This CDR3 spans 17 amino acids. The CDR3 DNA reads TGCGCCAGCAGTCAAAGGTGGGGCCCACGCTCTGGAAACACCATATATTTT. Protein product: CASSQRWGPRSGNTIYF.

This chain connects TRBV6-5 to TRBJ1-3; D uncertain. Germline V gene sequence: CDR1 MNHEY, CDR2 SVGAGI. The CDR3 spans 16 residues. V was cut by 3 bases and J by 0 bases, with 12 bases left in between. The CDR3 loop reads CASSYQAIRSGNTIYF. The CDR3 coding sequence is TGTGCCAGCAGTTATCAGGCCATTCGCTCTGGAAACACCATATATTTT.

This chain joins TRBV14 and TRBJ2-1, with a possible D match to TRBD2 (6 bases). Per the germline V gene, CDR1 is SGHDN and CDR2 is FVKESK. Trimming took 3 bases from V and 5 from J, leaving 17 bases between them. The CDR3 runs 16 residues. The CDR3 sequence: CASSQPSVYVNNEQFF. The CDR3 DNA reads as TGTGCCAGCAGCCAGCCTAGCGTTTATGTTAACAATGAGCAGTTCTTC. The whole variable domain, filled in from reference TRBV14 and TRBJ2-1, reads EAGVTQFPSHSVIEKGQTVTLRCDPISGHDNLYWYRRVMGKEIKFLLHFVKESKQDESGMPNNRFLAERTGGTYSTLKVQPAELEDSGVYFCASSQPSVYVNNEQFFGPGTRLTVL.

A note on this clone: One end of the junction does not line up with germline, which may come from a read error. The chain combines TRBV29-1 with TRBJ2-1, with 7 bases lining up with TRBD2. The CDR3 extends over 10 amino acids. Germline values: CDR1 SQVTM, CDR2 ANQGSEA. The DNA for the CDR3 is TGCAGCGTGGAAGCGGGAATTAAGTTCTTC. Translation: CSVEAGIKFF.

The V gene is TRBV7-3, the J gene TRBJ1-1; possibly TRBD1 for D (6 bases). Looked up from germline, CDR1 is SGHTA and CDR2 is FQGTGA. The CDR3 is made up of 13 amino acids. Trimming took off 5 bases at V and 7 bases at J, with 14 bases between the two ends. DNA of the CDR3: TGTGCCAGCAGCCTCCAACAGGGTTTTGAAGCTTTCTTT. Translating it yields CASSLQQGFEAFF.

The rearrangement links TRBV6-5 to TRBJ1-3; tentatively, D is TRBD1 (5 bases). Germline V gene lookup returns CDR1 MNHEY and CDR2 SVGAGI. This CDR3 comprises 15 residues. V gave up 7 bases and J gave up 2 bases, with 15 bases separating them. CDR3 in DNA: TGTGCCAGCACCATCGGGCCGGGGGCTGGAAACACCATATATTTT. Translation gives CASTIGPGAGNTIYF.

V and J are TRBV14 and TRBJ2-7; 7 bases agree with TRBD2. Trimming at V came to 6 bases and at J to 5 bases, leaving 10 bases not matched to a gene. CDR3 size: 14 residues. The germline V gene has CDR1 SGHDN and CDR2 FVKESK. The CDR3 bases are TGTGCCAGCAGACTCGGACTAGGCGGGGACGAGCAGTACTTC. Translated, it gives CASRLGLGGDEQYF.

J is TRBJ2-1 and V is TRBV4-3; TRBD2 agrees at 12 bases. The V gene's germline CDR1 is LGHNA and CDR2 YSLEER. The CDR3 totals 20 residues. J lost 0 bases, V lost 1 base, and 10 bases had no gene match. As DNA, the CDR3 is TGCGCCAGCAGCCAAGTTATTACTAGCGGGAGGTCTAACTCCTACAATGAGCAGTTCTTC. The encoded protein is CASSQVITSGRSNSYNEQFF.